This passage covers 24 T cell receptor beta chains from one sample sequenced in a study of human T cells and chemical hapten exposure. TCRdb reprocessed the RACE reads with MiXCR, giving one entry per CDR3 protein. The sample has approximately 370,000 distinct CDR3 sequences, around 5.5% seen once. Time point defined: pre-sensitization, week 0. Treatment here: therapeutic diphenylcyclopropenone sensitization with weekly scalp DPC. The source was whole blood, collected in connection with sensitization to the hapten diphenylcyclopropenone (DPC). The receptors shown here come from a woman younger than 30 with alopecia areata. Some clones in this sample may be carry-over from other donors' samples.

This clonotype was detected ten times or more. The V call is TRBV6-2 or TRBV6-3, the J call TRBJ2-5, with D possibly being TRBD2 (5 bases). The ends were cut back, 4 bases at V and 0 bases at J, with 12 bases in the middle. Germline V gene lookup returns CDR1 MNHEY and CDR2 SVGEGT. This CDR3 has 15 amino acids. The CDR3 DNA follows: TGTGCCAGCAGTTCTGCGAGGGAGTACCAAGAGACCCAGTACTTC. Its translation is CASSSAREYQETQYF.

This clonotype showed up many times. The CDR3 DNA is TGTGCCAGCAGCTTAGCCAGTGGTTTCGGGGAGACCCAGTACTTC. Amino acids: CASSLASGFGETQYF. The genes are TRBV7-9 and TRBJ2-5, with D unclear. There are 15 residues in the CDR3. Germline V lookup: CDR1 SEHNR, CDR2 FQNEAQ (reference sequence). V shed 0 bases and J shed 5 bases, with 13 bases lying between them.

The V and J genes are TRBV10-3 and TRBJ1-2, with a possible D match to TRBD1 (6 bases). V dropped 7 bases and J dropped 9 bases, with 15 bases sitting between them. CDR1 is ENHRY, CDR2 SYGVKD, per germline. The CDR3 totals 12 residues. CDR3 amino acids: CAITKQGSSYTF. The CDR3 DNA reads TGTGCCATCACCAAACAGGGTAGCAGCTACACCTTC.

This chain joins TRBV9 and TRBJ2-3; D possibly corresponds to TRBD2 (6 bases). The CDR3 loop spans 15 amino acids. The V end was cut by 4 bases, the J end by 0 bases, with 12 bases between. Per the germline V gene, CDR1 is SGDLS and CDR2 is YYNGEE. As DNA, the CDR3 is TGTGCCAGCAGCCGCTTGGGGGGTAGCACAGATACGCAGTATTTT. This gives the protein CASSRLGGSTDTQYF.

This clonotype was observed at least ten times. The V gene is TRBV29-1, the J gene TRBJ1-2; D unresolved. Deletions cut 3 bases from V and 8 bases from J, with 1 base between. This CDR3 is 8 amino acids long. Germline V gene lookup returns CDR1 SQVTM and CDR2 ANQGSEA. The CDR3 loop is CSVDGYTF. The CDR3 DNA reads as TGCAGCGTTGACGGCTACACCTTC.

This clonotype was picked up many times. In nucleotides, the CDR3 is TGTGCCAGCAGACTCTCAGCCGGCCTCAATCAGCCCCAGCATTTT. Protein product: CASRLSAGLNQPQHF. The rearrangement links TRBV6-5 to TRBJ1-5; no definite D call. Germline-derived CDR1 and CDR2 are MNHEY and SVGAGI. The V end lost 6 bases, the J end lost 3 bases, and 15 bases lay between the germline ends. The CDR3 is made up of 15 amino acids.

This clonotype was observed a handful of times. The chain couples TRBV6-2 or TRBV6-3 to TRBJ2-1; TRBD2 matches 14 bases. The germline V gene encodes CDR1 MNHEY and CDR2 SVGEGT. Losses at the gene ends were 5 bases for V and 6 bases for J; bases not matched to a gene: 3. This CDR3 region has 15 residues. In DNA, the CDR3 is TGTGCCAGCAGTGGACTAGCGGGGGGCACCAATGAGCAGTTCTTC. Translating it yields CASSGLAGGTNEQFF.

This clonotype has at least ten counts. The CDR3 here is CASRRAGTGSVEQFF. Here the CDR3 DNA reads TGTGCCAGCAGGAGAGCCGGGACAGGGTCGGTTGAGCAGTTCTTC. The V gene is TRBV2, the J gene TRBJ2-1, with 9 bases fitting TRBD1. CDR1 is SNHLY and CDR2 is FYNNEI in the germline V gene. The ends lost 6 bases at V and 9 bases at J; junction bases unmatched: 12. The CDR3 runs to 15 residues.

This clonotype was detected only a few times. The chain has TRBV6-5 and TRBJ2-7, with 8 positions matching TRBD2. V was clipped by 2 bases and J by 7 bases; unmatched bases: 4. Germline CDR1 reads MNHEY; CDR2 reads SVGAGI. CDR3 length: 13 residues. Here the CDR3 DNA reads TGTGCCAGCAGTTACCTCGGGAGGGGGGAGCAGTACTTC. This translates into CASSYLGRGEQYF.

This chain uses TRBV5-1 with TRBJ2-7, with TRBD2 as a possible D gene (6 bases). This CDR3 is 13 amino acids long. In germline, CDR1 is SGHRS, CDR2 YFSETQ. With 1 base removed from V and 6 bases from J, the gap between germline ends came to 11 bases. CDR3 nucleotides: TGCGCCAGCAGCTTGTATGTGGGAGGCGAGCAGTACTTC. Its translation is CASSLYVGGEQYF.

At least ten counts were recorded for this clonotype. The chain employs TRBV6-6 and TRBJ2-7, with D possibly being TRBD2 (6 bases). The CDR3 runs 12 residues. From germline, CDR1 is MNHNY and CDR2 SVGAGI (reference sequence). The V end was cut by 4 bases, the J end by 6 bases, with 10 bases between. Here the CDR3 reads CASSLGGGEQYF. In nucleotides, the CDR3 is TGTGCCAGCAGTTTGGGGGGAGGCGAGCAGTACTTC.

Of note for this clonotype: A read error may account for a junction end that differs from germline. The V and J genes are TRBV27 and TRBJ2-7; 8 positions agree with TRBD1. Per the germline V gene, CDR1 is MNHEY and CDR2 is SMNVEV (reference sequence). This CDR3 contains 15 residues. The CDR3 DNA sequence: TGTGCCAGCAGTCCGGACAGGGCTGTACCTACGAGCAGGATCTTC. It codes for CASSPDRAVPTSRIF.

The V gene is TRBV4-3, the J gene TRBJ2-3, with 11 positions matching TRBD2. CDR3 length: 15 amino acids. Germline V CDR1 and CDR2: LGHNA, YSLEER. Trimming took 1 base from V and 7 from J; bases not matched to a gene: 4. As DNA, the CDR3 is TGCGCCAGCAGCCAAGCATCTAGCGGGGGGTATACGCAGTATTTT. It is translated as CASSQASSGGYTQYF.

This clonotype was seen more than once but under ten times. CDR3 in amino acids: CASSLTGVTYEQYF. The CDR3 DNA follows: TGTGCCAGCAGTCTGACAGGAGTCACCTACGAGCAGTACTTC. The V call is TRBV6-1, the J call TRBJ2-7; weak D call: TRBD1 (6 bases). Trimming left V 5 bases short and J 2 bases short, with 13 bases between. CDR1 and CDR2 (germline): MNHNS, SASEGT. The CDR3 contains 14 residues.

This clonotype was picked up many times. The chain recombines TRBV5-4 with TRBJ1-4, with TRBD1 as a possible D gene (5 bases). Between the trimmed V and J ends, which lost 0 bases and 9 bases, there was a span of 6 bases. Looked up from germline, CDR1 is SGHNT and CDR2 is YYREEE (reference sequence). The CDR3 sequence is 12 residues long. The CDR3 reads CASSLGGQKLFF. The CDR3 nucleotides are TGTGCCAGCAGCTTGGGGGGCCAAAAACTGTTTTTT.

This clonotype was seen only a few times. The CDR3 DNA reads as TGCAGTGCACCCTCCTCGGGACAACATAACTATGGCTACACCTTC. Translating gives CSAPSSGQHNYGYTF. The V and J genes are TRBV20-1 and TRBJ1-2; weak D call: TRBD1 (6 bases). The CDR3 runs 15 residues. Germline-derived CDR1 and CDR2 are DFQATT and SNEGSKA (reference sequence). Trimming cost V 6 bases and J 1 base, with 18 bases left between them.

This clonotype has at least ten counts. The chain's CDR3 is CASSQEIAGGYEQYF. Here the CDR3 DNA reads TGTGCCAGCAGCCAAGAAATAGCGGGGGGCTACGAGCAGTACTTC. The V call is TRBV3-1, the J call TRBJ2-7; 10 bases agree with TRBD2. Losses at the gene ends were 0 bases for V and 3 bases for J; bases not matched to a gene: 2. The CDR3 is 15 amino acids. The germline V gene encodes CDR1 LGHDT and CDR2 YNNKEL (reference sequence).

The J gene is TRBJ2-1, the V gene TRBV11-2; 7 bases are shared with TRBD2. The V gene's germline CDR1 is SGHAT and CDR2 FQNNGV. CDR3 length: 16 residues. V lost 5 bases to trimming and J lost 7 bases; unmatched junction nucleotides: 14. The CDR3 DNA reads TGTGCCAGCAGCCGCCCTCAGGCGGGGGAGGGAAATGAGCAGTTCTTC. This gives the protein CASSRPQAGEGNEQFF.

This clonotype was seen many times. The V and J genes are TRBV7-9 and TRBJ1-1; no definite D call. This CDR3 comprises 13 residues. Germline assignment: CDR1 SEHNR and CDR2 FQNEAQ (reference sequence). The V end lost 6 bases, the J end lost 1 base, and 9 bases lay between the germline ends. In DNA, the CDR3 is TGTGCCAGCAGTCTCACAGCGAACACTGAAGCTTTCTTT. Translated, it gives CASSLTANTEAFF.

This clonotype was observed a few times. Here the CDR3 reads CASSYPGSGTDTQYF. The CDR3 nucleotides read TGTGCCAGCAGTTACCCCGGGTCTGGCACAGATACGCAGTATTTT. V gene TRBV6-5 combines with J gene TRBJ2-3; no firm D call. Trimming stripped 2 bases from V and 1 base from J, with 10 bases between. The germline CDR1 and CDR2 sequences are MNHEY and SVGAGI. There are 15 residues in the CDR3.

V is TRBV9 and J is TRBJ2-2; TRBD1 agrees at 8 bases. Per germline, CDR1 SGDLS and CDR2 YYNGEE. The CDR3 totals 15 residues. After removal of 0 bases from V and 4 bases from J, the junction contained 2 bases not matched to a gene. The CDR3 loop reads CASSVADRATGELFF. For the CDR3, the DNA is TGTGCCAGCAGCGTAGCGGACAGGGCCACCGGGGAGCTGTTTTTT. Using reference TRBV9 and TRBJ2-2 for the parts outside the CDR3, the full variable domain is DSGVTQTPKHLITATGQRVTLRCSPRSGDLSVYWYQQSLDQGLQFLIQYYNGEERAKGNILERFSAQQFPDLHSELNLSSLELGDSALYFCASSVADRATGELFFGEGSRLTVL.

The CDR3 sequence is CASSYRAAGNTIYF. The CDR3 DNA follows: TGTGCCAGCAGTTACAGGGCAGCTGGAAACACCATATATTTT. V gene TRBV6-5 combines with J gene TRBJ1-3; no clear D gene. The CDR3 spans 14 residues. Trimming cost V 2 bases and J 2 bases, with 7 bases left between them. Germline V gene sequence: CDR1 MNHEY, CDR2 SVGAGI.

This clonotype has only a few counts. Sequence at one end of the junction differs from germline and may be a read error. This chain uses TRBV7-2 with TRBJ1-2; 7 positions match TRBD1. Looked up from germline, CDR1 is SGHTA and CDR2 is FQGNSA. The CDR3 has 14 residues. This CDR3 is CASSLAQGGGSRAF. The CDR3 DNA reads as TGTGCCAGCAGCTTAGCGCAGGGGGGAGGGAGTCGCGCCTTC.

This chain's CDR3 is CASSQTPGSGYTF. The DNA for the CDR3 is TGTGCCAGCAGCCAAACTCCAGGGAGTGGCTACACCTTC. The chain uses TRBV7-3 and TRBJ1-2; D might be TRBD1 (5 bases). Per germline, CDR1 SGHTA and CDR2 FQGTGA. The ends were cut back, 5 bases at V and 7 bases at J, with 14 bases in the middle. The CDR3 contains 13 residues.